The 32 T cell receptor beta chains in this list originate from one sample, sequenced in a study of shared clonotypes between healthy human individuals. Repertoires were generated with immunoSEQ multiplex PCR, while TCRdb's copy carries only in-frame clones and drops some. Found here are approximately 340,000 clones, around 72% of them singletons; the top ten hold about a tenth. The sequenced material came from memory CD4+ T cells sorted from blood. Subset denoted: CD45RA-negative fraction. The receptors originated from a man younger than 40 in good health.

The chain is built from TRBV11-2 and TRBJ2-1, with D perhaps TRBD1 (5 bases). V lost 5 bases, J lost 4 bases, and 15 bases lay in between. Germline assignment: CDR1 SGHAT and CDR2 FQNNGV. The CDR3 loop spans 15 amino acids. The CDR3 loop reads CASSLGAGKYNEQFF. The CDR3 nucleotides are TGTGCCAGCAGCCTAGGGGCTGGAAAATACAATGAGCAGTTCTTC.

This clone was counted only a few times. The V call is TRBV2, the J call TRBJ2-7; TRBD1 might be the D (5 bases). The CDR3 length is 15 residues. Trimming removed 4 bases at V and 5 bases at J, with 18 bases between. The germline CDR1 and CDR2 sequences are SNHLY and FYNNEI. CDR3 nucleotide sequence: TGTGCCAGCAGTGGAGGCGCGAGCAAAGGGGACGAGCAGTACTTC. Protein sequence: CASSGGASKGDEQYF.

A few counts support this clone. The chain carries TRBV4-1 and TRBJ2-2; D remains ambiguous. In germline, CDR1 is MGHRA, CDR2 YSYEKL. The germline V and J ends were trimmed by 6 bases and 7 bases, with 9 bases remaining between them. The CDR3 has 12 amino acids. The DNA of the CDR3 is TGCGCCAGCAGTCTAGAATTCGGGGAGCTGTTTTTT. This translates into CASSLEFGELFF.

The gene calls are TRBV7-2 and TRBJ2-5, with TRBD2 matching 10 bases. CDR1 is SGHTA, CDR2 FQGNSA, per germline. The junction had 8 bases not matched to a gene; V was cut back by 2 bases and J by 5 bases. CDR3 length: 16 amino acids. CDR3 nucleotide sequence: TGTGCCAGCAGCTTACGCTCTAGCGGGAGTGTGGAGACCCAGTACTTC. It yields the protein CASSLRSSGSVETQYF.

The CDR3 region has the DNA TGTGCCACCAGCAGAGGGACTAGCGGGGTTACAGATACGCAGTATTTT. Its protein is CATSRGTSGVTDTQYF. The chain employs TRBV15 and TRBJ2-3, with 12 bases identical to TRBD2. Trimming took 1 base from V and 3 from J; bases not matched to a gene: 2. Looked up from germline, CDR1 is LNHNV and CDR2 is YYDKDF (reference sequence). The CDR3 totals 16 residues.

V is TRBV6-5 and J is TRBJ2-2, with 11 nucleotides matching TRBD2. Trimming cost V 2 bases and J 4 bases; bases outside gene matches: 0. Germline-derived CDR1 and CDR2 are MNHEY and SVGAGI. The CDR3 runs to 15 residues. CDR3 sequence: CASSYGLAGTGELFF. The CDR3, as DNA: TGTGCCAGCAGTTACGGACTAGCGGGCACCGGGGAGCTGTTTTTT.

The chain joins TRBV10-1 to TRBJ2-7; 13 bases fit TRBD2. Trimming at V came to 3 bases and at J to 4 bases, leaving 3 bases not matched to a gene. The CDR3 spans 15 residues. Germline CDR1 and CDR2: WNHNN and SYGVQD (reference sequence). CDR3 region: CASSDWTSGSYEQYF. In nucleotides, the CDR3 is TGCGCCAGCAGTGACTGGACTAGCGGGAGTTACGAGCAGTACTTC.

The chain employs TRBV11-2 and TRBJ1-1; D perhaps matches TRBD1 (5 bases). There are 14 residues in the CDR3. Per the germline V gene, CDR1 is SGHAT and CDR2 is FQNNGV. Trimming cost V 1 base and J 3 bases, with 9 bases left between them. CDR3 DNA: TGTGCCAGCAGCTTAGTGGGGGGGTACACTGAAGCTTTCTTT. Translating it yields CASSLVGGYTEAFF.

This clone was detected only once. This chain links TRBV5-1 with TRBJ2-7; D is unresolved. This CDR3 is built from 15 residues. Trimming stripped 4 bases from V and 3 bases from J, with 17 bases between. Germline assignment: CDR1 SGHRS and CDR2 YFSETQ. CDR3 coding DNA: TGCGCCAGCAGCGGATTGGAGTGGGGATTCTACGAGCAGTACTTC. Translated: CASSGLEWGFYEQYF. The variable domain in full, with the rest retrieved from reference TRBV5-1 and TRBJ2-7, is KAGVTQTPRYLIKTRGQQVTLSCSPISGHRSVSWYQQTPGQGLQFLFEYFSETQRNKGNFPGRFSGRQFSNSRSEMNVSTLELGDSALYLCASSGLEWGFYEQYFGPGTRLTVT.

V gene TRBV7-2 combines with J gene TRBJ2-5; D remains ambiguous. This CDR3 is built from 14 residues. CDR1 is SGHTA, CDR2 FQGNSA, per germline. Trimming stripped 5 bases from V and 0 bases from J, with 10 bases between. In DNA form, the CDR3 reads TGTGCCAGCAGCCTCTCCCGGGACCAAGAGACCCAGTACTTC. Its protein is CASSLSRDQETQYF.

This chain joins TRBV6-1 and TRBJ2-7; D remains ambiguous. CDR3 length: 15 amino acids. CDR1 and CDR2 (germline): MNHNS, SASEGT. V shed 2 bases and J shed 3 bases, with 14 bases lying between them. The CDR3 nucleotides read TGTGCCAGCAGTGAAATGGCGTCTCCTTACTACGAGCAGTACTTC. It specifies CASSEMASPYYEQYF.

The CDR3 sequence: CASSRDHEANVLTF. Written as DNA, the CDR3 is TGTGCCAGTAGTCGAGATCATGAGGCCAACGTCCTGACTTTC. J is TRBJ2-6 and V is TRBV19; D gene unclear. CDR1 LNHDA and CDR2 SQIVND come from the germline V gene (reference sequence). The V and J ends lost 5 bases and 6 bases respectively, with 11 bases between them. The CDR3 is 14 residues long.

V gene TRBV11-2 combines with J gene TRBJ1-2, with TRBD1 as a possible D gene (5 bases). This CDR3 spans 16 amino acids. V lost 4 bases, J lost 3 bases, and 18 bases lay in between. Germline CDR1 is SGHAT and CDR2 is FQNNGV. CDR3 in amino acids: CASSYGARRVDYGYTF. CDR3 DNA: TGTGCCAGCAGCTACGGGGCGCGGCGCGTTGACTATGGCTACACCTTC.

CDR3 nucleotides: TGCGCCAGCAGGGAGACGGCGGGGGGCGCACAGGTCTACGAGCAGTACTTC. Translation gives CASRETAGGAQVYEQYF. The chain has TRBV10-2 and TRBJ2-7, with 8 bases identical to TRBD2. Germline trimming cut 6 bases from V and 3 bases from J; bases unmatched to any gene: 16. The CDR3 spans 17 residues. Germline values: CDR1 WSHSY, CDR2 SAAADI.

Regarding this clone: This probably arose from a read error, given a far larger clone one base away. The chain uses TRBV29-1 and TRBJ2-7; the D is unclear. Germline assignment: CDR1 SQVTM and CDR2 ANQGSEA. The CDR3 extends over 13 amino acids. Trimming left V 4 bases short and J 6 bases short, with 16 bases between. CDR3 region: CSVVSTSQSEQYF. Written as DNA, the CDR3 is TGCAGCGTTGTATCTACCTCACAAAGCGAGCAGTACTTC.

The J gene is TRBJ2-5, the V gene TRBV13; weak D call: TRBD1 (5 bases). The CDR3 has 14 residues. The germline gives CDR1 PRHDT, CDR2 FYEKMQ (reference sequence). The germline V and J ends were trimmed by 0 bases and 3 bases, with 8 bases remaining between them. Here the CDR3 DNA reads TGTGCCAGCAGCTTAGGTGGGGCGAAAGAGACCCAGTACTTC. Protein sequence: CASSLGGAKETQYF.

The chain links TRBV5-1 to TRBJ2-1; TRBD2 matches 7 bases. Trimming removed 2 bases from V and 2 bases from J; junction bases left unmatched: 4. CDR3 length: 15 residues. Germline-derived CDR1 and CDR2 are SGHRS and YFSETQ. CDR3 sequence (DNA): TGCGCCAGCAGCTTCGGGGGGAAAACCTACAATGAGCAGTTCTTC. Amino acids: CASSFGGKTYNEQFF.

The rearrangement uses TRBV6-1 and TRBJ2-5; no reliable D call. The length of the CDR3 is 14 residues. Trimming stripped 10 bases from V and 1 base from J, with 16 bases between. Germline V CDR1 and CDR2: MNHNS, SASEGT. Here the CDR3 DNA reads TGTGCCACCGCGCTCTCCCTGCCCCAAGAGACCCAGTACTTC. Its translation is CATALSLPQETQYF.

The V call is TRBV2, the J call TRBJ1-3, with D perhaps TRBD1 (6 bases). Germline CDR1 and CDR2: SNHLY and FYNNEI. CDR3 length: 13 amino acids. Trimming removed 8 bases from V and 2 bases from J, with 10 bases in between. CDR3 in amino acids: CASAGAAGNTIYF. In DNA form, the CDR3 reads TGTGCCAGCGCGGGGGCGGCTGGAAACACCATATATTTT.

This clone was detected a few times. The chain carries TRBV28 and TRBJ1-3; 7 bases agree with TRBD1. The CDR3 is 14 residues long. The V gene end was trimmed by 10 bases and the J gene end by 1 base; junction bases not matched to a gene: 7. The V gene's germline CDR1 is MDHEN and CDR2 SYDVKM. DNA for the CDR3: TGTGCCACCACGGGACAGAGATCTGGAAACACCATATATTTT. As protein: CATTGQRSGNTIYF.

The chain carries TRBV2 and TRBJ1-5; unclear D gene. This CDR3 region has 13 residues. V shed 3 bases and J shed 1 base, with 4 bases lying between them. CDR1 and CDR2 (germline): SNHLY, FYNNEI. The CDR3 DNA follows: TGTGCCAGCAGTGACGGCAGCAATCAGCCCCAGCATTTT. Translating gives CASSDGSNQPQHF.

This chain connects TRBV7-2 to TRBJ2-5; TRBD1 matches at 9 bases. V lost 4 bases to trimming and J lost 7 bases; unmatched junction nucleotides: 4. Germline V gives CDR1 SGHTA, CDR2 FQGNSA. This CDR3 has 13 residues. The CDR3 DNA follows: TGTGCCAGCAGCTCAACAGGGGGCTGGACCCAGTACTTC. This gives the protein CASSSTGGWTQYF.

The chain joins TRBV7-9 to TRBJ2-1; D is undetermined. The germline V gene has CDR1 SEHNR and CDR2 FQNEAQ (reference sequence). The CDR3 spans 11 residues. Trimming stripped 7 bases from V and 7 bases from J, with 8 bases between. This CDR3 is CASMFANEQFF. CDR3 nucleotides: TGTGCCAGCATGTTCGCTAATGAGCAGTTCTTC.

In DNA form, the CDR3 reads TGTGCCAGCAGCAGGGATAGCGGATACTCCTACGAGCAGTACTTC. Its protein is CASSRDSGYSYEQYF. This chain connects TRBV2 to TRBJ2-7; maybe TRBD2 (6 bases). Between the trimmed V and J ends, which lost 6 bases and 0 bases, there was a span of 15 bases. Germline V gene lookup returns CDR1 SNHLY and CDR2 FYNNEI. The CDR3 contains 15 residues.

This clone was recorded many times. The chain combines TRBV10-2 with TRBJ2-2; D is undetermined. Germline CDR1 reads WSHSY; CDR2 reads SAAADI. Trimming took off 3 bases at V and 3 bases at J, with 5 bases between the two ends. This CDR3 is built from 13 residues. The CDR3 DNA follows: TGCGCCAGCAGTGAACGGGACACCGGGGAGCTGTTTTTT. It codes for CASSERDTGELFF.

This chain uses TRBV5-8 with TRBJ2-2, with D possibly TRBD2 on 5 matching bases. V was clipped by 1 base and J by 1 base, with 11 bases between them. CDR1 and CDR2 from the germline V gene are SGHTS and YDEGEE. This CDR3 is built from 16 residues. CDR3 protein: CASSLFPAVNTGELFF. In DNA form, the CDR3 reads TGTGCCAGCAGCTTGTTCCCAGCGGTGAACACCGGGGAGCTGTTTTTT. Looking up the rest from reference TRBV5-8 and TRBJ2-2 gives the full variable domain: EAGVTQSPTHLIKTRGQQATLRCSPISGHTSVYWYQQALGLGLQFLLWYDEGEERNRGNFPPRFSGRQFPNYSSELNVNALELEDSALYLCASSLFPAVNTGELFFGEGSRLTVL.

The V and J genes are TRBV4-1 and TRBJ2-1; no clear D gene. Germline V gene sequence: CDR1 MGHRA, CDR2 YSYEKL. V was trimmed by 3 bases and J by 6 bases, leaving 21 bases between them. The CDR3 loop spans 17 amino acids. CDR3: CASSHPSTWADSNEQFF. The CDR3 nucleotides are TGCGCCAGCAGCCACCCATCAACCTGGGCAGATAGCAATGAGCAGTTCTTC.

The chain joins TRBV28 to TRBJ2-7; no definite D call. Trimming removed 2 bases from V and 4 bases from J, with 9 bases in between. Germline V gene lookup returns CDR1 MDHEN and CDR2 SYDVKM. The CDR3 length is 13 residues. CDR3 amino acids: CASSLPRVYEQYF. Here the CDR3 DNA reads TGTGCCAGCAGTTTACCCCGTGTGTACGAGCAGTACTTC.

V and J are TRBV13 and TRBJ1-6; D gene ambiguous. V shed 5 bases and J shed 7 bases, with 12 bases lying between them. CDR3 length: 14 amino acids. Per germline, CDR1 PRHDT and CDR2 FYEKMQ (reference sequence). In DNA form, the CDR3 reads TGTGCCAGCAGCCTTCGAGGGATAAATTCACCCCTCCACTTT. It specifies CASSLRGINSPLHF.

The V gene is TRBV5-1, the J gene TRBJ2-1; 9 positions match TRBD1. The CDR3 is 16 amino acids. Germline trimming cut 1 base from V and 5 bases from J; bases unmatched to any gene: 7. Per germline, CDR1 SGHRS and CDR2 YFSETQ. In DNA form, the CDR3 reads TGCGCCAGCAGCTTGATGGGGACAGGGATCCACAATGAGCAGTTCTTC. It is translated as CASSLMGTGIHNEQFF.

The chain combines TRBV5-1 with TRBJ2-2; D is unclear. Trimming left V 1 base short and J 3 bases short, with 7 bases between. The CDR3 is made up of 14 amino acids. The V gene's germline CDR1 is SGHRS and CDR2 YFSETQ. The CDR3 bases are TGCGCCAGCAGCTTGTCGCCAGACACCGGGGAGCTGTTTTTT. Protein: CASSLSPDTGELFF.

This chain joins TRBV5-4 and TRBJ2-2; the D is unclear. V lost 4 bases to trimming and J lost 1 base, with 8 bases between them. The CDR3 extends over 14 amino acids. The germline gives CDR1 SGHNT, CDR2 YYREEE (reference sequence). As DNA, the CDR3 is TGTGCCAGCAGCAAAAGACAGAACACCGGGGAGCTGTTTTTT. This sequence encodes CASSKRQNTGELFF.